This TCR beta chain was profiled in a study of blood T cells in healthy people across ages. The study's findings and limits: Possibly confounding the expanded clonotype changes was the fact that donor CMV status was unknown.

CDR1 DFQATT and CDR2 SNEGSKA come from the germline V gene (reference sequence). V was clipped by 4 bases and J by 6 bases; unmatched bases: 14. The CDR3 runs to 16 residues. This clonotype was observed a handful of times. Its antigen is unknown. For the second PCR, which ran for 7 to 11 cycles, a sample-barcoded 5' primer and a J-beta primer mix were used. TCRdb recomputed calls from the 5' RACE reads with MiXCR, one row per CDR3 protein. This table holds a few hundred thousand distinct CDR3 sequences, about 29% found once. The same data also went into a second study, on T cells of mothers and their children.

The sequence derives from a boy aged 2-15 years in good health. Sequenced: blood. The gene calls are TRBV20-1 and TRBJ2-3, with 9 bases matching TRBD2. For the CDR3, the DNA is TGCAGTGCTACGGGTTTTGCGGGAGGGCTCGGGGATACGCAGTATTTT. Amino acids: CSATGFAGGLGDTQYF.